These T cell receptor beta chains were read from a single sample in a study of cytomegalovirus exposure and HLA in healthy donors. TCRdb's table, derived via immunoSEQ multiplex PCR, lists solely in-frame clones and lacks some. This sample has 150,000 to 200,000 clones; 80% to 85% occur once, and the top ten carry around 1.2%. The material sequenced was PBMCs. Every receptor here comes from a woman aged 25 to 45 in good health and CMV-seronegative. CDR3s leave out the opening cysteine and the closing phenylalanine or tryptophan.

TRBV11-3,ASSLVARPHATYEQY
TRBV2,AGGATYNEQF
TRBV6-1,ASSVTGTSSGANVLT
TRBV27,ASRPHRSEAF
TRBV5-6,ASSRDRGVDEQY
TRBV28,ASSWTGGRNQPQH
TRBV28,ASSSTGWGYGYT
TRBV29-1,SVETGMYQETQY
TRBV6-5,ASSYSGQGAGNTIY
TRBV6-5,ASSYNRQRSGNTIY
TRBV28,ASSLEGTSVETQY
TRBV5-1,ASSELAGITDTQY
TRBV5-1,ASSLQRSGANVLT
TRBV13,ASSLGRGAGAEAF
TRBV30,AWRATGGGLAGDYNEQF
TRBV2,ASSDLADPSYEQY
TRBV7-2,ASSPLPGRRETQY
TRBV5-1,ASGRTSGEQY
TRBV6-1,ASSERWHYQPQH
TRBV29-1,SVEVQGGYEKLF
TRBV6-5,ASSASETEAF
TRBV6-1,ASADRGWSGYT
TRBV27,ASSLSGTEPYEQY
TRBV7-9,AGADSTYEQY
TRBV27,ASSPGIAGAQETQY
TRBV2,ASRDSTGESGETQY
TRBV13,ASSGTGGTNEKLF
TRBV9,ASSRTTSVGETQY
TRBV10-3,AISGKREGSADTQY
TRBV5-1,ASRRQGANTGELF
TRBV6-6,ASSYLAPGDSPLH
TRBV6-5,ASSRQGGNQPQH
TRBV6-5,ASSDRGRKNIQY
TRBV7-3,ASSPFQGVAEQF
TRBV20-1,LAGETDTQY
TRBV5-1,ASRPGTSGLNNEQF
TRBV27,ASSLAQGSEQY
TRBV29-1,SVEGETGGSYEQY
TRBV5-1,ATKSGGADTQY
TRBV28,ASSPVGSPYEQY
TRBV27,ASSSSGQGAKLF
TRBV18,ASSPMTREVLARREQY
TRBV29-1,SVREMSYNEQF
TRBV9,ASSTGLAGRTDTQY
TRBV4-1,ASSQGLAGVGELF
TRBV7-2,ASRTDRGANEKLF